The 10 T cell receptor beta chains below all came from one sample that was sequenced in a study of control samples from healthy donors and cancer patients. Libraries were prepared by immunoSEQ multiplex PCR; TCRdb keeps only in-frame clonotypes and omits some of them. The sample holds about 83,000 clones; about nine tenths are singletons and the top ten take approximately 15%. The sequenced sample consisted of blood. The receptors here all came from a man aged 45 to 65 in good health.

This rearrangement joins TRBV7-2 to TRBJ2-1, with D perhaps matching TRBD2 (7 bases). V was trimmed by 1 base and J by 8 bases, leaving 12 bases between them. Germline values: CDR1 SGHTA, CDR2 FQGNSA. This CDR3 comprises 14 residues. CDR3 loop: CASSLGGGAYEQFF. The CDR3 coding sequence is TGTGCCAGCAGCTTAGGAGGGGGGGCCTATGAGCAGTTCTTC.

The CDR3 region is CASRDIQGKNTEAFF. The CDR3, as DNA: TGTGCCAGCAGGGACATACAGGGGAAGAACACTGAAGCTTTCTTT. This sequence joins TRBV7-9 and TRBJ1-1; TRBD1 matches at 7 bases. CDR3 length: 15 residues. Losses at the gene ends were 6 bases for V and 1 base for J; bases not matched to a gene: 8. CDR1 and CDR2 from the germline V gene are SEHNR and FQNEAQ (reference sequence). Based on the CDR3 plus reference TRBV7-9 and TRBJ1-1, the full variable domain is DTGVSQNPRHKITKRGQNVTFRCDPISEHNRLYWYRQTLGQGPEFLTYFQNEAQLEKSRLLSDRFSAERPKGSFSTLEIQRTEQGDSAMYLCASRDIQGKNTEAFFGQGTRLTVV.

The CDR3 sequence: CASSYGTDYQPQHF. In nucleotides, the CDR3 is TGTGCCAGCAGTTACGGGACAGATTATCAGCCCCAGCATTTT. The V gene is TRBV6-5, the J gene TRBJ1-5, with TRBD1 matching over 7 bases. The trim removed 2 bases at V and 5 bases at J, leaving 3 bases unmatched. The CDR3 runs 14 residues. The V gene's germline CDR1 is MNHEY and CDR2 SVGAGI.

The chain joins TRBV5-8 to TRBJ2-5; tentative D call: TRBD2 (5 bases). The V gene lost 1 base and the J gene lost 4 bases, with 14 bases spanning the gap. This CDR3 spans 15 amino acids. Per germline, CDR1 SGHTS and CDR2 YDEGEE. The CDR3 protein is CASSLSGIGGETQYF. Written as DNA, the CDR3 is TGTGCCAGCAGCTTGTCGGGGATCGGTGGAGAGACCCAGTACTTC.

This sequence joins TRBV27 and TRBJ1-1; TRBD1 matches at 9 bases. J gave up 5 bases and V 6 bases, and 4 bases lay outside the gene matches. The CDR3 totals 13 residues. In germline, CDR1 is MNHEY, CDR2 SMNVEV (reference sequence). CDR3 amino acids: CASRYRGQTEAFF. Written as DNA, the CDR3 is TGTGCCAGCAGGTACAGGGGGCAAACTGAAGCTTTCTTT.

Here the CDR3 reads CATSLGGSASTDTQYF. CDR3 coding DNA: TGTGCCACCAGTTTGGGGGGATCCGCTAGCACAGATACGCAGTATTTT. The chain links TRBV24-1 to TRBJ2-3, with TRBD2 as a possible D gene (6 bases). V was clipped by 6 bases and J by 0 bases, with 15 bases between them. Germline CDR1 and CDR2: KGHDR and SFDVKD. The CDR3 spans 16 residues.

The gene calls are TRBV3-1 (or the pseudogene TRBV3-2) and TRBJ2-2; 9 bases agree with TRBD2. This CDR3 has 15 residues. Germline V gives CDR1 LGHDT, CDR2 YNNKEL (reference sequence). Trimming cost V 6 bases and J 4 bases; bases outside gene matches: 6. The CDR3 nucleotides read TGTGCCAGCAGTCGCGGGACTAGCTCCACCGGGGAGCTGTTTTTT. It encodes CASSRGTSSTGELFF.

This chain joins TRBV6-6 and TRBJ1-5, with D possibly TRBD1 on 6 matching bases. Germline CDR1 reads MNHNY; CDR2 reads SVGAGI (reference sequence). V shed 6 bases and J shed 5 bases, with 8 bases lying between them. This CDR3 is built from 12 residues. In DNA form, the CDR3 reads TGTGCCAGCAGATCAGGGGATCAGCCCCAGCATTTT. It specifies CASRSGDQPQHF.

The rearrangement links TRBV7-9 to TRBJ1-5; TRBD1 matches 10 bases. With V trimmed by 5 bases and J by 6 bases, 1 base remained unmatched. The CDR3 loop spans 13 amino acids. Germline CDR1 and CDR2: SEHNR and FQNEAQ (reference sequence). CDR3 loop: CASSRDRGQPQHF. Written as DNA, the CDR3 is TGTGCCAGCAGCCGGGACAGGGGTCAGCCCCAGCATTTT.

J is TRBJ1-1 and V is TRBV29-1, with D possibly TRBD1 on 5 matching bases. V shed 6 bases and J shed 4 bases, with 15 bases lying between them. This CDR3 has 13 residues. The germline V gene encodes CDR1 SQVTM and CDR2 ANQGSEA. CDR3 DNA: TGCAGCGTGGGAGAGGGTCAGGGCACTGAAGCTTTCTTT. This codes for CSVGEGQGTEAFF.